The 7 T cell receptor beta chains reported below all come from one sample, sequenced in a study of early T cells in non-severe SARS-CoV-2 infection. Using its own MiXCR run on the 5' RACE reads, TCRdb lists one record per CDR3 protein. The sample has more than 50,000 distinct CDR3 sequences; about 12% are singletons. The input for sequencing was whole blood, taken at baseline. The origin of the receptors is an adult who was a healthcare worker with PCR-confirmed SARS-CoV-2 infection or an uninfected control (not recorded which).

At least ten counts were recorded for this clonotype. DNA of the CDR3: TGCAGTGCTAGACAACTCGAGAGCTCCTACAATGAGCAGTTCTTC. This translates into CSARQLESSYNEQFF. The J gene is TRBJ2-1, the V gene TRBV20-1; no clear D gene. The CDR3 is 15 residues long. Trimming took off 2 bases at V and 0 bases at J, with 11 bases between the two ends. Germline CDR1 and CDR2: DFQATT and SNEGSKA (reference sequence).

This clonotype has just a few counts. This chain joins TRBV7-6 and TRBJ2-5; 9 nucleotides agree with TRBD2. Germline trimming cut 5 bases from V and 2 bases from J; bases unmatched to any gene: 6. Germline CDR1 SGHVS, CDR2 FNYEAQ. The CDR3 totals 15 residues. The CDR3: CASSKTSGFQETQYF. CDR3 bases: TGTGCCAGCAGCAAGACTAGCGGTTTTCAAGAGACCCAGTACTTC.

There are many counts of this clonotype. The V gene is TRBV7-2, the J gene TRBJ1-5; D gene uncertain. The CDR3 contains 13 residues. V was cut by 1 base and J by 7 bases, with 8 bases left in between. The germline V gene has CDR1 SGHTA and CDR2 FQGNSA. As DNA, the CDR3 is TGTGCCAGCAGCTTAGAAAGGGCCCAGCCCCAGCATTTT. This sequence encodes CASSLERAQPQHF. Using reference TRBV7-2 and TRBJ1-5 for the parts outside the CDR3, the full variable domain is GAGVSQSPSNKVTEKGKDVELRCDPISGHTALYWYRQSLGQGLEFLIYFQGNSAPDKSGLPSDRFSAERTGGSVSTLTIQRTQQEDSAVYLCASSLERAQPQHFGDGTRLSIL.

The V and J genes are TRBV5-1 and TRBJ2-3, with 12 bases matching TRBD2. The V gene's germline CDR1 is SGHRS and CDR2 YFSETQ. CDR3 length: 15 residues. V shed 5 bases and J 6 bases; nucleotides not matched to a gene: 7. Here the CDR3 DNA reads TGCGCCAGCAGGGAGAGACTAGCGGGAGCGGATACGCAGTATTTT. Translation: CASRERLAGADTQYF.

The chain uses TRBV28 and TRBJ2-7; D assignment may be TRBD1 or TRBD2 (5 bases each). Deletions cut 5 bases from V and 3 bases from J, with 11 bases between. Looked up from germline, CDR1 is MDHEN and CDR2 is SYDVKM. This CDR3 spans 13 amino acids. CDR3 in amino acids: CASSGDLRYEQYF. The CDR3 DNA is TGTGCCAGCAGTGGGGACCTACGCTACGAGCAGTACTTC.

This clonotype has a count of ten or more. The rearrangement uses TRBV7-6 and TRBJ1-4; D not resolved. In germline, CDR1 is SGHVS, CDR2 FNYEAQ. Trimming stripped 2 bases from V and 3 bases from J, with 10 bases between. CDR3 length equals 15 residues. CDR3 protein: CASSLRASANEKLFF. Written as DNA, the CDR3 is TGTGCCAGCAGCTTAAGGGCCAGCGCTAATGAAAAACTGTTTTTT.

This clonotype showed up just a few times. V gene TRBV15 combines with J gene TRBJ2-1, with 10 bases fitting TRBD1. CDR1 is LNHNV, CDR2 YYDKDF, per germline (reference sequence). The V segment lost 1 base and the J segment 3 bases; nucleotides outside the gene matches: 6. The CDR3 totals 17 residues. The CDR3 loop reads CATSRAPTGGFYNEQFF. CDR3 nucleotides: TGTGCCACCAGCAGAGCCCCGACAGGGGGCTTCTACAATGAGCAGTTCTTC.